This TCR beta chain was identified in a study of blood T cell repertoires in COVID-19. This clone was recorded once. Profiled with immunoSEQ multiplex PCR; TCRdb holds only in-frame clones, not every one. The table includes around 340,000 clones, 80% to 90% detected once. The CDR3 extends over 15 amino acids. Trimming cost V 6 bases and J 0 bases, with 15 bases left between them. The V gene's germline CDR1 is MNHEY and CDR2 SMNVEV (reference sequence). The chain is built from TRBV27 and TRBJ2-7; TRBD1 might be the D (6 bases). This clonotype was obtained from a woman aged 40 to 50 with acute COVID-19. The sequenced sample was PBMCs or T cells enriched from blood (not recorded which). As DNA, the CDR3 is TGTGCCAGCAGAGCGACAGGCTTAAACTCCTACGAGCAGTACTTC. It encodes CASRATGLNSYEQYF.